The sequence of this T cell receptor (beta chain) was determined in a study of naive and memory T cell subsets. Sequential positive selection took CD4 T cells first, then CD8 T cells. The beta constant-region primer was an equimolar mix of two oligonucleotides covering TRBC1 and TRBC2. Four rounds of PCR amplified the ligated cDNA using nested alpha and beta constant-region primers plus SP2. Each CDR3 protein gets one entry after TCRdb re-called the UMI-ligation and nested PCR reads with MiXCR. This sample has some 83,000 distinct CDR3 sequences, with about 12% found just once. The table lists this clonotype with many counts. Its matching antigen is unknown. Study results and limitations: Between naive and memory subsets, TCR abundance power law exponents differed. TCR counts from RNA may reflect activation-linked expression changes.

The CDR3 has 17 amino acids. The V end was cut by 0 bases, the J end by 0 bases, with 13 bases between. Germline values: CDR1 SGHRS, CDR2 YFSETQ. The sequencing input was central memory CD4+ T cells from blood. The chain recombines TRBV5-1 with TRBJ2-1, with D unresolved. The sequence came from a human donor in good health. CDR3 bases: TGCGCCAGCAGCTTGGGAAACAGACAAAGCTCCTACAATGAGCAGTTCTTC. Protein sequence: CASSLGNRQSSYNEQFF.